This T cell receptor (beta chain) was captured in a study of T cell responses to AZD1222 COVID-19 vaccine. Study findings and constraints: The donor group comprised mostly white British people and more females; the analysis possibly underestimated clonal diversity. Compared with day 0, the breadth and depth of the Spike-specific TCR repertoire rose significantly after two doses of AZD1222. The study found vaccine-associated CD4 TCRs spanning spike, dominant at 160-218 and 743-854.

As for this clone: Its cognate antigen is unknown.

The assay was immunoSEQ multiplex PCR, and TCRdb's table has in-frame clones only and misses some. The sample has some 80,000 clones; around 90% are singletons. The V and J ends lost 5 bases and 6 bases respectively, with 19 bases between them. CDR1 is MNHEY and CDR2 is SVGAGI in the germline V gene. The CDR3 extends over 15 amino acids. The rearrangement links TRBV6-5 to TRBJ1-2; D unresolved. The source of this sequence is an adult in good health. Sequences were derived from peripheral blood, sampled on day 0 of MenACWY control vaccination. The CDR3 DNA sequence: TGTGCCAGCAGTCTTACTGTCGGACCCTTGGATGGCTACACCTTC. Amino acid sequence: CASSLTVGPLDGYTF.